Sequencing of this TCR beta chain was carried out in a study of CD8 T cells in Susac syndrome. TCR beta sequencing covered blood CD8+ and CD4+ T cells. TEMRA cells were enriched by FACS, while CD8+ and CD4+ T cells were obtained through a negative isolation that was performed magnetically. Reverse transcription used about 0.45 to 1 ug RNA and random hexamers. Amplification of TCR beta CDR3 across 54 Vbeta and 13 Jbeta was performed with immunoSEQ multiplex PCR. Using its own MiXCR run on the immunoSEQ multiplex PCR reads, TCRdb lists one record per CDR3 protein. The table lists approximately 170,000 distinct CDR3 sequences, about 93% of them singletons. The CDR3 totals 13 residues. Germline V gene sequence: CDR1 LGHDT, CDR2 YNNKEL (reference sequence). V lost 3 bases, J lost 8 bases, and 8 bases lay in between.

The sequenced sample was CD4+ T cells from PBMCs. The sequence came from a human donor in good health. V gene TRBV3-1 combines with J gene TRBJ1-6; D uncertain. CDR3 nucleotides: TGTGCCAGCAGCCATCGACCGGATTCACCCCTCCACTTT. Translating gives CASSHRPDSPLHF.